This TCR beta chain was found in a study of OX40 agonist ivuxolimab in advanced cancers. Looking at the study overall: The costimulatory receptor OX40 (CD134) was targeted by ivuxolimab, a fully human IgG2 agonistic monoclonal antibody. Intravenous ivuxolimab was administered to patients every 2 weeks at six dose levels: 0.01, 0.1, 0.3, 1.5, 3 and 10 mg/kg. Among the approximately 50 dose-escalation patients, around 20 had hepatocellular carcinoma, some 15 melanoma, 9 renal cell carcinoma and 9 head and neck cancer. In the dose-escalation cohort, 82.7% of patients were male, and the mean age was around 60 years, with a range of 23 to 79. Prior anti-PD-1, anti-PD-L1 or anti-CTLA-4 therapy was permitted, and about 40% of dose-escalation patients had received checkpoint inhibitors. Partial responses were achieved by three dose-escalation patients, of whom one had hepatocellular carcinoma and two had cutaneous melanoma. The point of sequencing TCRbeta in the periphery was to test whether ivuxolimab changed TCR sequence diversity and drove clonal T-cell expansion. The monotherapy dose-escalation portion (N of about 50 patients) of the phase I ivuxolimab trial is reported in the paper. General study outcomes and caveats: Low levels of normalized T-cell clonal expansion were also seen in some patients who did not respond. The antigen specificity of the clonally expanded peripheral T cells was not determined. In partial responders in the 0.1-3.0 mg/kg groups, normalized peripheral clonal expansion was found to be among the lowest, especially among CD8+ T cells. On average, CD8+ T cells showed more expanded clones than CD4+ T cells after ivuxolimab. Clonal expansion of both CD4+ and CD8+ blood T cells was observed from baseline to week 6 at doses 0.1 to 3.0 mg/kg.

Patients with a history of autoimmune disease or receiving systemic immunosuppression were excluded from the trial. Peripheral blood for TCR sequencing was collected from all dose cohorts at baseline, on cycle 4 day 1, and on cycle 7 day 1. The samples were taken from a phase I, first-in-human, multicenter, open-label dose-escalation trial of ivuxolimab. Adults with locally advanced or metastatic melanoma, renal cell, hepatocellular, or head and neck squamous cell carcinoma were enrolled in the trial. Before TCR sequencing, CD4+ T cells and CD8+ T cells were sorted from peripheral blood as separate populations. Genomic DNA was isolated from the sorted cells so that the TCRbeta CDR3 region could be sequenced. TCRbeta CDR3 regions were sequenced using the immunoSEQ Assay. Imported from immuneACCESS, the table was reduced by TCRdb to in-frame sequences with V and J called. These copies leave out some clones; in studies compared against another copy, an unresolved V gene accounts for under half, and the cause of the remainder is not known. For this sample the table gives 60,000 to 85,000 clones, of which just under 90% were detected only once. The ten largest clones represent approximately 2.4% of the sample.

For this chain, trimming is 1 base at the V end and 7 bases at the J end, and the number of junction bases without a gene match is 8. CDR1 and CDR2, looked up from the germline V gene, are SGHDT and YYEEEE. Its CDR3 holds 15 amino acids, cysteine through phenylalanine. The DNA shown is the 45-base CDR3, in frame from base 1. Details on this clone: Its antigen is still unknown. Base-call qualities are not available, and no considerably larger clone is one nucleotide away.

The chain uses TRBV5-6 and TRBJ2-5; TRBD2 agrees with 9 junctional bases. The specimen was CD4+ or CD8+ T cells sorted from blood, collected in a trial of the OX40 agonist ivuxolimab. The source of this sequence is an adult with an advanced solid tumor such as melanoma, head and neck, liver or kidney cancer. The DNA sequence follows: TGTGCCAGCAGCTTGTTCCCGGGACTAGCAGGGACCCAGTACTTC. It is translated as CASSLFPGLAGTQYF.